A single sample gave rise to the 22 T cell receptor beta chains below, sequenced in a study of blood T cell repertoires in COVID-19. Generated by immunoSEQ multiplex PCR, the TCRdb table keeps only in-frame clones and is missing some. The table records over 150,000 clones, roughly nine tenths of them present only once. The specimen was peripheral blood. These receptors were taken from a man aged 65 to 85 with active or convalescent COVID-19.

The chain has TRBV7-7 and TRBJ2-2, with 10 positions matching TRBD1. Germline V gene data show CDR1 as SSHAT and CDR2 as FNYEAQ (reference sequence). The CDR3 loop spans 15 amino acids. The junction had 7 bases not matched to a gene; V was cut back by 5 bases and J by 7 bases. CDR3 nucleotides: TGTGCCAGCAGCCCGTCGACAGGGGGCGGCGGGGAGCTGTTTTTT. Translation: CASSPSTGGGGELFF.

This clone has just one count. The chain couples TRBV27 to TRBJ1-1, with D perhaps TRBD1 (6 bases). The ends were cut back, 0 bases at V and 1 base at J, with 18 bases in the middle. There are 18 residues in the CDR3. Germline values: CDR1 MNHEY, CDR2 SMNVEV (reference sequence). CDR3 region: CASSLSHAGGQPNTEAFF. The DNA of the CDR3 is TGTGCCAGCAGTTTATCTCACGCGGGGGGACAACCGAACACTGAAGCTTTCTTT.

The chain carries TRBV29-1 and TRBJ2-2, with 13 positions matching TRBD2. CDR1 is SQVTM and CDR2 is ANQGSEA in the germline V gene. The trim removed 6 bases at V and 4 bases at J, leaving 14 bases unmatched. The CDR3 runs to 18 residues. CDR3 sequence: CSVLTSGRPPVGTGELFF. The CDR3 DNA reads TGCAGCGTCTTGACTAGCGGGAGGCCCCCTGTGGGCACCGGGGAGCTGTTTTTT.

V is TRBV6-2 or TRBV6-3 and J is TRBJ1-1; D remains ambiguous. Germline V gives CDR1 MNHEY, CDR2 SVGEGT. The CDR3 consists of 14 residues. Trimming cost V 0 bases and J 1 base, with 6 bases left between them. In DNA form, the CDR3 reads TGTGCCAGCAGTTACTCGACGGGGAACACTGAAGCTTTCTTT. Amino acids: CASSYSTGNTEAFF.

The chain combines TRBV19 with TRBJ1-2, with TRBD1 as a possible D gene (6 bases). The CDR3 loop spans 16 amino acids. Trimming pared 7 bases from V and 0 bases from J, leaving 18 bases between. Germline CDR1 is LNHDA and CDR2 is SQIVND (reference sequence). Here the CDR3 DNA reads TGTGCCAGTACCCCACTAGGGGAGGGGGCTAACTATGGCTACACCTTC. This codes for CASTPLGEGANYGYTF.

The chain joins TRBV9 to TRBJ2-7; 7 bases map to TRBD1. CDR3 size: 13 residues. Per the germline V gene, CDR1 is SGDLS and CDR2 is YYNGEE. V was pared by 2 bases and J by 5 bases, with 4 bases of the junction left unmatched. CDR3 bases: TGTGCCAGCAGCGTCGGGACAGACGACGAGCAGTACTTC. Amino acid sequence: CASSVGTDDEQYF.

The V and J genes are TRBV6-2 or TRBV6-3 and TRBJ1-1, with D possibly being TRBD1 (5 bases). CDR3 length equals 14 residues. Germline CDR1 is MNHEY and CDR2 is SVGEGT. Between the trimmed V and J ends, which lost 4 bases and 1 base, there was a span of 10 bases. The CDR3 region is CASSWGGPNTEAFF. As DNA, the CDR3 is TGTGCCAGCAGTTGGGGCGGTCCGAACACTGAAGCTTTCTTT.

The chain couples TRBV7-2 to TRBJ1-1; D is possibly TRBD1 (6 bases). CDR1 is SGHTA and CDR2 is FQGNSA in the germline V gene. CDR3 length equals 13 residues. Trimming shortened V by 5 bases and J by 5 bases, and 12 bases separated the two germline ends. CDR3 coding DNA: TGTGCCAGCAGCGGCAGGGGTGGGACTGAAGCTTTCTTT. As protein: CASSGRGGTEAFF.

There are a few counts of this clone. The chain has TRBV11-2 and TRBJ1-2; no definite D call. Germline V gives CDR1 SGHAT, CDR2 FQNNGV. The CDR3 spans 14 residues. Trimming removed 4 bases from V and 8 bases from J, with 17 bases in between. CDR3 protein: CASSYSSGLDGYTF. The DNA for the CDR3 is TGTGCCAGCAGCTACTCCAGCGGACTAGACGGCTACACCTTC.

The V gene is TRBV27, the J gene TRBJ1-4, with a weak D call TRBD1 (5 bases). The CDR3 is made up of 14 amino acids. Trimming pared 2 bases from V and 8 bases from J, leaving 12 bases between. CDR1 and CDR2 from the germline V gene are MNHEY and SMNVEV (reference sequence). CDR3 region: CASSLRSGHEKLFF. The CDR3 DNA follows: TGTGCCAGCAGTTTAAGGTCAGGGCACGAAAAACTGTTTTTT.

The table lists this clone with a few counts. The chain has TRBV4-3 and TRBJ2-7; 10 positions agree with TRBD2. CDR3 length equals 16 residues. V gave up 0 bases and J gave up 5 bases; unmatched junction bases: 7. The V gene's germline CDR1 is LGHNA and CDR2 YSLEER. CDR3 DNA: TGCGCCAGCAGCCAAGATCGGGCTAGCGGGAGTCACGAGCAGTACTTC. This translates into CASSQDRASGSHEQYF.

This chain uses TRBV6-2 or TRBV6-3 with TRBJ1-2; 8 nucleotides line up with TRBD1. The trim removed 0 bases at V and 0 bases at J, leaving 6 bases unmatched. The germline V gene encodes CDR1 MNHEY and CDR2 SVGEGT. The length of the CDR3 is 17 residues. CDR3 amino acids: CASSYSAGGLSNYGYTF. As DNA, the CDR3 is TGTGCCAGCAGTTACTCGGCAGGGGGCCTTTCTAACTATGGCTACACCTTC.

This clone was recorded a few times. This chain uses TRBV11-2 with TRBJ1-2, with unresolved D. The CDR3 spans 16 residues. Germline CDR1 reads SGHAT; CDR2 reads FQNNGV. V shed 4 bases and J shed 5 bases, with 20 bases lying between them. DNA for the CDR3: TGTGCCAGCAGCTCGTCGAGGGAGGTTTTTGGGTATGGCTACACCTTC. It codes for CASSSSREVFGYGYTF.

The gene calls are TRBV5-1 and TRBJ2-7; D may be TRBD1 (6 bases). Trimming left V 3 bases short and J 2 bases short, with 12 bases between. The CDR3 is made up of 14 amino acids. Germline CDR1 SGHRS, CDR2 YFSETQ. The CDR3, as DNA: TGCGCCAGCAGCTCGCTAACAGGGACCTACGAGCAGTACTTC. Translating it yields CASSSLTGTYEQYF.

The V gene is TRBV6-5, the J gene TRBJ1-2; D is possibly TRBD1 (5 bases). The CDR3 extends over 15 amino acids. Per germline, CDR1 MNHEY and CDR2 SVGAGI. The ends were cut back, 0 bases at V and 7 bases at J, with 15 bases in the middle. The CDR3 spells CASSYSRVGAFGYTF. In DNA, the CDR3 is TGTGCCAGCAGTTACTCGCGTGTTGGGGCGTTTGGCTACACCTTC.

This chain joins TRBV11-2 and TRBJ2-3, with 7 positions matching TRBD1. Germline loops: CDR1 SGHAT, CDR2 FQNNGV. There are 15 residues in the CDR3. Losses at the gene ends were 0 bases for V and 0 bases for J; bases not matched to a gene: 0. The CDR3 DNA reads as TGTGCCAGCAGCTTAGACAGGGGGAGCACAGATACGCAGTATTTT. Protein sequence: CASSLDRGSTDTQYF. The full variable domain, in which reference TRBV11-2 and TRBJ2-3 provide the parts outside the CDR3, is EAGVAQSPRYKIIEKRQSVAFWCNPISGHATLYWYQQILGQGPKLLIQFQNNGVVDDSQLPKDRFSAERLKGVDSTLKIQPAKLEDSAVYLCASSLDRGSTDTQYFGPGTRLTVL.

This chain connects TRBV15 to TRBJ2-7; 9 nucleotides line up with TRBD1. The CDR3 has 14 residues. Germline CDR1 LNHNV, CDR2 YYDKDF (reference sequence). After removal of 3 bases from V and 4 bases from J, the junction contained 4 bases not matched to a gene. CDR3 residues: CATSRGDREYEQYF. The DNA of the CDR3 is TGTGCCACCAGCAGGGGGGACAGGGAATACGAGCAGTACTTC.

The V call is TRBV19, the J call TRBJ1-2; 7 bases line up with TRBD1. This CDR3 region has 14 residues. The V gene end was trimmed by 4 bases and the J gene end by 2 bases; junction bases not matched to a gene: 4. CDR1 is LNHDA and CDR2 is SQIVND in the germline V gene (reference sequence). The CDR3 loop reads CASSRDSKNYGYTF. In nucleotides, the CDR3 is TGTGCCAGTAGTAGGGACAGTAAAAACTATGGCTACACCTTC. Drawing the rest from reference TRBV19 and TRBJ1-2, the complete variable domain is DGGITQSPKYLFRKEGQNVTLSCEQNLNHDAMYWYRQDPGQGLRLIYYSQIVNDFQKGDIAEGYSVSREKKESFPLTVTSAQKNPTAFYLCASSRDSKNYGYTFGSGTRLTVV.

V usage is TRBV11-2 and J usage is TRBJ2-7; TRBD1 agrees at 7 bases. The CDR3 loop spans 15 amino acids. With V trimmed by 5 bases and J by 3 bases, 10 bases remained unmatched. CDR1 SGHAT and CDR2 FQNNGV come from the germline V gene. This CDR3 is CASSAWDSRDYEQYF. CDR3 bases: TGTGCCAGCAGCGCCTGGGACAGCAGGGACTACGAGCAGTACTTC.

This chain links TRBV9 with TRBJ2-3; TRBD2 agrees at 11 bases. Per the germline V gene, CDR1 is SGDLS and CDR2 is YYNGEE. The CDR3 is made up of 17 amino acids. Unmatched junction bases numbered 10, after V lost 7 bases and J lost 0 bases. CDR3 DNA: TGTGCCAGCGGACGGCTAGCGGGGGGATCTAGCACAGATACGCAGTATTTT. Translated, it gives CASGRLAGGSSTDTQYF.

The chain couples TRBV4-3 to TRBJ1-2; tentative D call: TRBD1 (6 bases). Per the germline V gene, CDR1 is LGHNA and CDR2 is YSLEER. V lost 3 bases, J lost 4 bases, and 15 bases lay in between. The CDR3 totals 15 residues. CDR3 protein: CASSQAPPRGYGYTF. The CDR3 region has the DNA TGCGCCAGCAGCCAGGCCCCCCCCAGGGGCTATGGCTACACCTTC.

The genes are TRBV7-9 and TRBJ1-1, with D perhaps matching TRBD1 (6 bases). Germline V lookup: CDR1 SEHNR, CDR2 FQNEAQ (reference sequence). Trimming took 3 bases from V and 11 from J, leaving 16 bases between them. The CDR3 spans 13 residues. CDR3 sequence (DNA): TGTGCCAGCAGCTTGGCAGGGGTGGTCGAGGCTTTCTTT. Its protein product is CASSLAGVVEAFF.